Below, 9 T cell receptor beta chains from the same sample are listed, as sequenced in a study of CD4 T cells in relation to SARS-CoV-2 and coronaviruses. Antigens for these TCRs are unknown. Data came from immunoSEQ multiplex PCR; TCRdb stores just in-frame clones and leaves some out. The sample consists of approximately 12,000 clones, more than 75% of them appearing once. CD4+ T cells from unexposed donors were obtained before the COVID-19 pandemic (2011-2018). The cells were cultured for over eight days before CD4+ T cells were isolated. The sequenced sample consisted of CD4+ T cells from PBMCs, cultured in vitro. These receptors came from a human donor in good health.

The chain is built from TRBV7-2 and TRBJ1-3, with a weak D call TRBD1 (6 bases). The CDR3 has 18 residues. V dropped 1 base and J dropped 0 bases, with 16 bases sitting between them. Germline values: CDR1 SGHTA, CDR2 FQGNSA. CDR3 nucleotide sequence: TGTGCCAGCAGCTTAGGGGTCGGAGGGGGGAGCTCTGGAAACACCATATATTTT. Translation gives CASSLGVGGGSSGNTIYF.

CDR3 in DNA: TGTGCCAGCAGCCAAGATTGGGAAACACCCTCTGGAAACACCATATATTTT. Its protein product is CASSQDWETPSGNTIYF. The V gene is TRBV4-2, the J gene TRBJ1-3; D ambiguous. Germline assignment: CDR1 LGHNA and CDR2 YNFKEQ. The length of the CDR3 is 17 residues. Trimming left V 0 bases short and J 0 bases short, with 12 bases between.

This chain's CDR3 is CASSSRQGKSYNEQFF. The CDR3 bases are TGTGCCAGCAGTTCACGACAGGGGAAGTCCTACAATGAGCAGTTCTTC. The chain combines TRBV7-9 with TRBJ2-1; TRBD1 matches 8 bases. Germline V gene lookup returns CDR1 SEHNR and CDR2 FQNEAQ (reference sequence). The junction had 8 bases not matched to a gene; V was cut back by 6 bases and J by 1 base. CDR3 length: 16 residues.

The table lists this clone with a count of one. The chain joins TRBV28 to TRBJ1-6; D unresolved. CDR1 and CDR2 (germline): MDHEN, SYDVKM. The CDR3 extends over 12 amino acids. Trimming took 7 bases from V and 9 from J, leaving 10 bases between them. CDR3 region: CASTARGSPLHF. The CDR3 DNA sequence: TGTGCCAGCACAGCACGGGGTTCACCCCTCCACTTT.

The chain combines TRBV30 with TRBJ2-5; D remains unclear. V lost 0 bases to trimming and J lost 7 bases, with 21 bases between them. The CDR3 is 16 amino acids. The germline gives CDR1 GTSNPN, CDR2 SVGIG (reference sequence). The CDR3 DNA is TGTGCCTGGAGTGTACGATTATCGAGTGGTGGCGGGACCCAGTACTTC. Protein: CAWSVRLSSGGGTQYF. The complete variable domain, with remaining parts taken from reference TRBV30 and TRBJ2-5, reads SQTIHQWPATLVQPVGSPLSLECTVEGTSNPNLYWYRQAAGRGLQLLFYSVGIGQISSEVPQNLSASRPQDRQFILSSKKLLLSDSGFYLCAWSVRLSSGGGTQYFGPGTRLLVL.

The chain recombines TRBV2 with TRBJ2-3, with D perhaps given as TRBD1 or TRBD2 (5 bases each). V lost 4 bases and J lost 4, with 18 bases in between. The germline CDR1 and CDR2 sequences are SNHLY and FYNNEI. The CDR3 totals 16 residues. The CDR3 reads CASSGLNQRGSDTQYF. The CDR3 DNA sequence: TGTGCCAGCAGTGGGCTTAATCAGAGGGGTTCAGATACGCAGTATTTT.

The V gene is TRBV12-3 or TRBV12-4, the J gene TRBJ1-2; no clear D. This CDR3 region has 12 residues. The V gene lost 5 bases and the J gene lost 3 bases, with 7 bases spanning the gap. The CDR3 loop reads CASSRTDYGYTF. The CDR3 region has the DNA TGTGCCAGCAGTCGGACGGACTATGGCTACACCTTC.

The chain combines TRBV7-2 with TRBJ1-2; D uncertain. V was pared by 1 base and J by 8 bases, with 17 bases between. The CDR3 covers 15 residues. Per germline, CDR1 SGHTA and CDR2 FQGNSA. The CDR3 reads CASSLGAGSSSGYTF. CDR3 nucleotides: TGTGCCAGCAGCTTAGGGGCTGGGTCCAGTTCGGGCTACACCTTC.

CDR3 coding DNA: TGCGCCAGCAGCCAAGTTTCCGGGAGTAACATTCAGTACTTC. Protein sequence: CASSQVSGSNIQYF. The genes are TRBV4-3 and TRBJ2-4, with a weak D call TRBD2 (6 bases). V was clipped by 1 base and J by 7 bases, with 11 bases between them. CDR3 length equals 14 residues. Germline values: CDR1 LGHNA, CDR2 YSLEER.